This T cell receptor beta chain was retrieved from a study of patients and donors after allogeneic stem cell transplantation. CDR1 and CDR2 (germline): SEHNR, FQNEAQ (reference sequence). This CDR3 comprises 16 residues. V was trimmed by 6 bases and J by 2 bases, leaving 20 bases between them. MiXCR, run by TCRdb on the RT-PCR reads, gives a single entry per CDR3 protein. The sample contains roughly 960,000 distinct CDR3 sequences, approximately 18% of which appear only once. J is TRBJ2-7 and V is TRBV7-9, with D perhaps matching TRBD2 (7 bases). The specimen was blood, either unsorted or a sorted T cell fraction (not recorded which). This sequence was found in a human donor who was either an allogeneic HSCT recipient or a stem cell or donor lymphocyte infusion donor (not recorded which). It is not recorded whose cells these are; they may come from a transplant donor. The CDR3 reads CASRPSGGGTAYEQYF. DNA of the CDR3: TGTGCCAGCAGACCCTCGGGGGGCGGTACCGCCTACGAGCAGTACTTC.